These 8 T cell receptor beta chains share one sample of origin, sequenced in a study of blood T cell repertoires in COVID-19. Sequencing was performed with immunoSEQ multiplex PCR; in TCRdb, only in-frame clones are kept and a portion is missing. Among more than 65,000 clones listed, 90% to 95% were seen once. The sample taken for sequencing was peripheral blood. The receptors shown here come from a human donor in a cohort sampled during active COVID-19.

The J gene is TRBJ1-1, the V gene TRBV5-1, with TRBD1 as a possible D gene (5 bases). The CDR3 extends over 12 amino acids. Germline V gene sequence: CDR1 SGHRS, CDR2 YFSETQ. Trimming left V 0 bases short and J 8 bases short, with 8 bases between. The CDR3 loop reads CASSLAGGEAFF. CDR3 nucleotides: TGCGCCAGCAGCTTGGCCGGGGGAGAAGCTTTCTTT.

V gene TRBV6-6 combines with J gene TRBJ1-3; a weak D match, TRBD1 (6 bases). V lost 6 bases and J lost 6, with 12 bases in between. The length of the CDR3 is 13 residues. CDR1 is MNHNY and CDR2 is SVGAGI in the germline V gene (reference sequence). The CDR3 loop reads CASRPGQSNTIYF. In nucleotides, the CDR3 is TGTGCCAGCAGACCAGGACAGTCAAACACCATATATTTT.

The CDR3 loop is CASSLEGRGDTEAFF. The CDR3 bases are TGTGCCAGCAGCTTAGAGGGCAGGGGCGACACTGAAGCTTTCTTT. J is TRBJ1-1 and V is TRBV11-3, with D tentatively TRBD1 (6 bases). Germline V gene lookup returns CDR1 SGHNT and CDR2 YENEEA. The CDR3 contains 15 residues. V was trimmed by 0 bases and J by 3 bases, leaving 11 bases between them.

This chain uses TRBV7-8 with TRBJ2-7, with 7 bases fitting TRBD1. The CDR3 consists of 13 residues. Losses at the gene ends were 4 bases for V and 2 bases for J; bases not matched to a gene: 2. CDR1 SGHVS and CDR2 FQNEAQ come from the germline V gene. Written as DNA, the CDR3 is TGTGCCAGCAGCTCGACAGGGCCCTACGAGCAGTACTTC. It codes for CASSSTGPYEQYF.

The V gene is TRBV6-5, the J gene TRBJ2-7, with TRBD1 identical over 10 bases. CDR1 and CDR2 from the germline V gene are MNHEY and SVGAGI. After removal of 4 bases from V and 6 bases from J, the junction contained 6 bases not matched to a gene. The CDR3 has 14 residues. CDR3 coding DNA: TGTGCCAGCAGTTCCGGGACAGGGGTTTCCGAGCAGTACTTC. Its translation: CASSSGTGVSEQYF.

The rearrangement joins TRBV6-2 or TRBV6-3 to TRBJ2-7; D might be TRBD1 (6 bases). V lost 2 bases and J 0 bases, leaving 14 bases between the germline ends. The CDR3 runs to 16 residues. The V gene's germline CDR1 is MNHEY and CDR2 SVGEGT. CDR3 loop: CASSYPRQVTSYEQYF. DNA of the CDR3: TGTGCCAGCAGTTACCCCAGACAGGTTACCTCCTACGAGCAGTACTTC.

A remark on this clone: This specimen includes other DNA sequences encoding the same CDR3. The V call is TRBV6-5, the J call TRBJ1-2, with 7 bases matching TRBD1. The CDR3 is 15 residues long. After removal of 6 bases from V and 3 bases from J, the junction contained 10 bases not matched to a gene. Germline V gives CDR1 MNHEY, CDR2 SVGAGI. Here the CDR3 DNA reads TGTGCCAGCAGCTCACAGGGGAGCGGATACTATGGCTACACCTTC. It is translated as CASSSQGSGYYGYTF.

This chain connects TRBV12-3 or TRBV12-4 to TRBJ2-1; D not certain. The CDR3 has 12 amino acids. The V end was cut by 6 bases, the J end by 6 bases, with 9 bases between. The CDR3 loop reads CASSLNGNEQFF. The CDR3 DNA sequence: TGTGCCAGCAGCCTAAATGGCAATGAGCAGTTCTTC.